The T cell receptor beta chain under discussion was sequenced for a study of blood T cell repertoires in COVID-19. Participants were aged about 18 to 95 years, lived in under 30 US areas, and enrolled virtually. The CDR3 length is 14 residues. CDR1 MNHEY and CDR2 SVGAGI come from the germline V gene. Deletions cut 2 bases from V and 4 bases from J, with 10 bases between. TCRdb's copy holds only in-frame clones and misses some; the assay was immunoSEQ multiplex PCR. The repertoire holds approximately 190,000 clones, with less than 85% as singletons. The chain is built from TRBV6-5 and TRBJ2-3; D not resolved. Input material: PBMCs or T cells enriched from blood (not recorded which). The receptor's source is a woman between 55 and 75 years old with acute COVID-19. The CDR3 coding sequence is TGTGCCAGCAGTTACCCGGAGCGCCCAGATACGCAGTATTTT. Its protein product is CASSYPERPDTQYF.